The entry that follows covers one T cell receptor (beta chain) sequence. Its specificity is unknown. CDR1 and CDR2 from the germline V gene are MNHNS and SASEGT. This CDR3 has 15 amino acids. The data were taken from a study of post-analysis software for immune sequencing data. Study-wide points: In patients, TRBV5-6, TRBV5-1 and TRBV20-1 belonged to roughly 5 TRBV segments found more frequently than in controls. When compared against controls, multiple sclerosis patients showed significantly lower normalized Chao1 diversity.

Libraries were made from TCR beta cDNA, and they carried unique molecular identifiers. MiXCR, applied by TCRdb to the PCR reads, yields one record per CDR3 protein. The repertoire holds 450,000 or so distinct CDR3 sequences, around 40% seen once, with about an eighth in the top ten. The receptor's source is a girl aged 10 to 17 with multiple sclerosis. The genes are TRBV6-1 and TRBJ2-5; 8 bases are shared with TRBD2. The J call may be mistaken, given a closer DNA end match to TRBJ2-7. The sequenced sample consisted of blood. CDR3 in DNA: TGTGCCAGCAAATTAACCGGGACTAGTTCCTACGAGCAGTACTTC. Its protein is CASKLTGTSSYEQYF.